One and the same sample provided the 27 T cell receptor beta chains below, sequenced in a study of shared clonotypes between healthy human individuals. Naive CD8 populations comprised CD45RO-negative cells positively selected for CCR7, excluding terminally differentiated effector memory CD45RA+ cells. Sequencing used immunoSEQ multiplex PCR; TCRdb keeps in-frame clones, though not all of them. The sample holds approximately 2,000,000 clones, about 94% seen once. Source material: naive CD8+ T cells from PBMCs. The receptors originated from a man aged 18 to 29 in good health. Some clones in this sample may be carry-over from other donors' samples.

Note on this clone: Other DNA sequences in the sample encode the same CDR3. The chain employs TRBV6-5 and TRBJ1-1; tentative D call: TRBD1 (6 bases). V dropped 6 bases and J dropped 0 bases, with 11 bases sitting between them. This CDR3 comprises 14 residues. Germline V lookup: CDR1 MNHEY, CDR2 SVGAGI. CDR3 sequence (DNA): TGTGCCAGCAGCCTTGACAGGATGAACACTGAAGCTTTCTTT. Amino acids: CASSLDRMNTEAFF.

CDR3 sequence: CASSLSTGGDNEQFF. The CDR3 DNA sequence: TGTGCCAGCAGTTTATCGACAGGGGGAGACAATGAGCAGTTCTTC. The genes are TRBV27 and TRBJ2-1; 9 bases agree with TRBD1. The V segment lost 0 bases and the J segment 5 bases; nucleotides outside the gene matches: 2. Germline CDR1 is MNHEY and CDR2 is SMNVEV (reference sequence). There are 15 residues in the CDR3.

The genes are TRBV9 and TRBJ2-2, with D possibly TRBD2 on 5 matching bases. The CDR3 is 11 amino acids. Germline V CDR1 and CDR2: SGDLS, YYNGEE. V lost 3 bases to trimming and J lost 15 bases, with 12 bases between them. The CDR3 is CASSDGRRVFF. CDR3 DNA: TGTGCCAGCAGCGATGGGCGGCGGGTGTTTTTT. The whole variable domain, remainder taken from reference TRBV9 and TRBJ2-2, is DSGVTQTPKHLITATGQRVTLRCSPRSGDLSVYWYQQSLDQGLQFLIQYYNGEERAKGNILERFSAQQFPDLHSELNLSSLELGDSALYFCASSDGRRVFFGEGSRLTVL.

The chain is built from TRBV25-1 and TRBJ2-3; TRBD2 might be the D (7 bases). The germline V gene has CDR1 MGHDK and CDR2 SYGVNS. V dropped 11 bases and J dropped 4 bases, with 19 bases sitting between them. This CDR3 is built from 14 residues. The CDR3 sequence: CAGGPGGSPDTQYF. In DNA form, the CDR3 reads TGTGCCGGCGGGCCGGGGGGCTCCCCAGATACGCAGTATTTT.

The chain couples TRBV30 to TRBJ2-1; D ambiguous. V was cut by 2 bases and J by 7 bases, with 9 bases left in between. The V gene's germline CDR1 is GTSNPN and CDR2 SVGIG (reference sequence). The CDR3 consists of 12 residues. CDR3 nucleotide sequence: TGTGCCTGGAGTTCCCGTCGGAATGAGCAGTTCTTC. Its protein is CAWSSRRNEQFF.

CDR3 sequence: CASSLTLFETSNDEQYF. CDR3 coding DNA: TGTGCCAGCAGCTTAACCCTCTTTGAGACTAGTAACGACGAGCAGTACTTC. The V call is TRBV7-9, the J call TRBJ2-7, with TRBD2 as a possible D gene (6 bases). Germline CDR1 and CDR2: SEHNR and FQNEAQ (reference sequence). The CDR3 extends over 17 amino acids. V dropped 2 bases and J dropped 5 bases, with 22 bases sitting between them. The full variable domain, with the rest looked up from reference TRBV7-9 and TRBJ2-7, is DTGVSQNPRHKITKRGQNVTFRCDPISEHNRLYWYRQTLGQGPEFLTYFQNEAQLEKSRLLSDRFSAERPKGSFSTLEIQRTEQGDSAMYLCASSLTLFETSNDEQYFGPGTRLTVT.

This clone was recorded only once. The CDR3 sequence is CASSLRDTNQETQYF. DNA of the CDR3: TGTGCCAGCAGCTTACGGGACACTAACCAAGAGACCCAGTACTTC. The genes are TRBV7-6 and TRBJ2-5; possibly TRBD1 for D (6 bases). CDR1 and CDR2 from the germline V gene are SGHVS and FNYEAQ. The V gene lost 2 bases and the J gene lost 0 bases, with 10 bases spanning the gap. CDR3 length: 15 residues.

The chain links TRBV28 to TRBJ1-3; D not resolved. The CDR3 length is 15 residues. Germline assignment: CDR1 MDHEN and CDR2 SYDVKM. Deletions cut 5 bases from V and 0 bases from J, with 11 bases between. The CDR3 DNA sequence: TGTGCCAGCAGTCCTAATTCGGTCTCTGGAAACACCATATATTTT. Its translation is CASSPNSVSGNTIYF.

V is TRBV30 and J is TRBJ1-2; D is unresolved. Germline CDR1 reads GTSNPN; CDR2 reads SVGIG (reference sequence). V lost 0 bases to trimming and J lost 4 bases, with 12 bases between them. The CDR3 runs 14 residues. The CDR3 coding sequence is TGTGCCTGGAGTGTTGGCCAGTCCCTCTATGGCTACACCTTC. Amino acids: CAWSVGQSLYGYTF.

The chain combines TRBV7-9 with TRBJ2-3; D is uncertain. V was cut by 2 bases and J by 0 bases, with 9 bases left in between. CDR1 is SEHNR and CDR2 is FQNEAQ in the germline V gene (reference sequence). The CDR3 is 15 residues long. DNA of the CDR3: TGTGCCAGCAGCTTATGGCAAACTAGCACAGATACGCAGTATTTT. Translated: CASSLWQTSTDTQYF.

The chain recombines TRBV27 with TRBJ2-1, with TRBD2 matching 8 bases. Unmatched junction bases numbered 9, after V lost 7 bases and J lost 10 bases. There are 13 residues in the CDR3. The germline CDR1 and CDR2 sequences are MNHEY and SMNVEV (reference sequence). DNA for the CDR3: TGTGCCAGCACGGGACTAGACCCCAGGGAGCAGTTCTTC. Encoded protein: CASTGLDPREQFF.

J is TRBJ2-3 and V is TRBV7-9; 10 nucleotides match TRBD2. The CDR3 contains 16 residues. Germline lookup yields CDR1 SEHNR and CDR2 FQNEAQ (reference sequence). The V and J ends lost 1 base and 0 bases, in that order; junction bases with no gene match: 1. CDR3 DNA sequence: TGTGCCAGCAGCTTAGGACTAGCGGGTAGCACAGATACGCAGTATTTT. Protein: CASSLGLAGSTDTQYF.

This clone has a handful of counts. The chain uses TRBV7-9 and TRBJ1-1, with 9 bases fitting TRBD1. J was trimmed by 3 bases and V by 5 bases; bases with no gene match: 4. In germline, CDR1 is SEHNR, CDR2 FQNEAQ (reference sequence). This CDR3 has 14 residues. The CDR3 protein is CASSPRDRDTEAFF. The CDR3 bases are TGTGCCAGCAGCCCACGGGACAGGGACACTGAAGCTTTCTTT.

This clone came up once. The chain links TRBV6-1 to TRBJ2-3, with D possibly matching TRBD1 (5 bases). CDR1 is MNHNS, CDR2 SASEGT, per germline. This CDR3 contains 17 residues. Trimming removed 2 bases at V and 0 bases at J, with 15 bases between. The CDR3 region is CASSESGLDASTDTQYF. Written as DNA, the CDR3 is TGTGCCAGCAGTGAATCAGGGCTTGATGCTAGCACAGATACGCAGTATTTT.

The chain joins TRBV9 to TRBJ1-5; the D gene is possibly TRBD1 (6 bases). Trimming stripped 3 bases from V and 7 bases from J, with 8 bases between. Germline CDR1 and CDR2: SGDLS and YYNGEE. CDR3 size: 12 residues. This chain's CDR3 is CASSAGVQPQHF. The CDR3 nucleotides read TGTGCCAGCAGCGCAGGGGTGCAGCCCCAGCATTTT. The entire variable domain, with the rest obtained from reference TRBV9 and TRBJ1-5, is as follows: DSGVTQTPKHLITATGQRVTLRCSPRSGDLSVYWYQQSLDQGLQFLIQYYNGEERAKGNILERFSAQQFPDLHSELNLSSLELGDSALYFCASSAGVQPQHFGDGTRLSIL.

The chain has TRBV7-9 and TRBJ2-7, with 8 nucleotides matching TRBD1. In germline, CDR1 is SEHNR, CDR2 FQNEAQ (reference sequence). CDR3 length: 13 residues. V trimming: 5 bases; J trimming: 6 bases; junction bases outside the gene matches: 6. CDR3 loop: CASSPQGAFEQYF. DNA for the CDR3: TGTGCCAGCAGCCCTCAGGGGGCCTTCGAGCAGTACTTC.

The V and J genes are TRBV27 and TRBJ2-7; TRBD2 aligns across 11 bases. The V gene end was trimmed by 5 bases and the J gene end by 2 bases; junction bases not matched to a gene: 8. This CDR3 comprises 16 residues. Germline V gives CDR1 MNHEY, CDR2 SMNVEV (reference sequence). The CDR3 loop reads CASSPQPGLAAYEQYF. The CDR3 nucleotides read TGTGCCAGCAGTCCGCAGCCGGGACTAGCGGCCTACGAGCAGTACTTC.

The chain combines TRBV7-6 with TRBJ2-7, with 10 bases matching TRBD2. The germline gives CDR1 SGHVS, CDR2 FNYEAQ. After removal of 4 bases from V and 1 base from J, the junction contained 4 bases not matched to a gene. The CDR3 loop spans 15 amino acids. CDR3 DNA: TGTGCCAGCAGCTCGGGACTAGCGACTTCCTACGAGCAGTACTTC. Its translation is CASSSGLATSYEQYF.

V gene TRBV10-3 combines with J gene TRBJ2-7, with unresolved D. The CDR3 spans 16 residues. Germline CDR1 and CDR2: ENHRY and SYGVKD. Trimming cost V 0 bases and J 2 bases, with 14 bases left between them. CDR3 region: CAISESARAKPYEQYF. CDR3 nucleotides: TGTGCCATCAGTGAGTCAGCTAGGGCTAAACCCTACGAGCAGTACTTC.

CDR3 sequence reads: CASSLGGGSNQPQHF. CDR3 nucleotides: TGTGCCAGCAGCCTGGGCGGCGGAAGCAATCAGCCCCAGCATTTT. The chain carries TRBV5-4 and TRBJ1-5; D is undetermined. The V gene's germline CDR1 is SGHNT and CDR2 YYREEE (reference sequence). The CDR3 is 15 residues long. V lost 4 bases and J lost 1, with 12 bases in between.

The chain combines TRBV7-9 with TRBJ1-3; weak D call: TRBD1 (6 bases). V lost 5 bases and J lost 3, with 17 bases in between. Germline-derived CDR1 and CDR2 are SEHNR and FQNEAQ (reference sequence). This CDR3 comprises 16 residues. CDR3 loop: CASSPRQVKIGNTIYF. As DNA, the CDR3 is TGTGCCAGCAGCCCACGACAGGTTAAGATTGGAAACACCATATATTTT.

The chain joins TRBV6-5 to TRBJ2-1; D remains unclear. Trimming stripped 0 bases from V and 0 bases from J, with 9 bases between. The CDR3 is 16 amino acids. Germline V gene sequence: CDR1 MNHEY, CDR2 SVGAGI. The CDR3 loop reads CASSYSARSSYNEQFF. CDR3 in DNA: TGTGCCAGCAGTTACTCGGCCAGGAGCTCCTACAATGAGCAGTTCTTC.

The CDR3 bases are TGCAGCGTTGCACTTCCTGAGCAGTTCTTC. Translation gives CSVALPEQFF. The chain couples TRBV29-1 to TRBJ2-1; no clear D. CDR1 is SQVTM, CDR2 ANQGSEA, per germline. V dropped 4 bases and J dropped 9 bases, with 7 bases sitting between them. The CDR3 has 10 amino acids.

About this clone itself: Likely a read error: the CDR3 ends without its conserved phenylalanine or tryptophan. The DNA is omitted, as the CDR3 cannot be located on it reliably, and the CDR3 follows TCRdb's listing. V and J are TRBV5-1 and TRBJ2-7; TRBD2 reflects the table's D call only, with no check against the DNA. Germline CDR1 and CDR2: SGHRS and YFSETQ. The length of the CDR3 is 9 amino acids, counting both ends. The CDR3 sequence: CASTRRAGS.

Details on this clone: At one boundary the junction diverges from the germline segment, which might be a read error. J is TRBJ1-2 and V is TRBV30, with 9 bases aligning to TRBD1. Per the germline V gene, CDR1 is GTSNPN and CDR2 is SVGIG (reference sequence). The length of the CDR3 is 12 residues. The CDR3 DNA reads TGCTCTGGGACAGGGCTGGGCTATGGCTACACCTTC. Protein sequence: CSGTGLGYGYTF. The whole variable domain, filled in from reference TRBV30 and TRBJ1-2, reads SQTIHQWPATLVQPVGSPLSLECTVEGTSNPNLYWYRQAAGRGLQLLFYSVGIGQISSEVPQNLSASRPQDRQFILSSKKLLLSDSGFYLCSGTGLGYGYTFGSGTRLTVV.

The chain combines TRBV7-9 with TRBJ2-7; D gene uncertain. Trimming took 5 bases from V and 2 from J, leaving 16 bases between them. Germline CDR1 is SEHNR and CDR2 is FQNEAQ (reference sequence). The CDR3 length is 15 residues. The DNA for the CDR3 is TGTGCCAGCAGCCGCCCGTGGGGATATCCCTACGAGCAGTACTTC. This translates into CASSRPWGYPYEQYF.

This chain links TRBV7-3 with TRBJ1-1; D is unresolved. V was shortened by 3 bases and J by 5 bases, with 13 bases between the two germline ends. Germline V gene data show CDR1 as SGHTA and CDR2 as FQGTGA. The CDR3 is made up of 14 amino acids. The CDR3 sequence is CASSFGPPKTEAFF. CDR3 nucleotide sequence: TGTGCCAGCAGCTTTGGGCCACCGAAAACTGAAGCTTTCTTT.